This T cell receptor beta chain was retrieved from a study of T-cell reconstitution after alpha-beta-depleted transplantation in children. Germline CDR1 reads MNHEY; CDR2 reads SVGAGI. The trim removed 4 bases at V and 3 bases at J, leaving 8 bases unmatched. This CDR3 comprises 16 residues. This clonotype was recorded many times. Unique molecular identifiers were incorporated when the TCRbeta library was constructed. TCRdb reanalysed the PCR reads using MiXCR and keeps one entry per CDR3 protein. The data contain 150,000 to 250,000 distinct CDR3 sequences, 13% to 15% of them singletons. This sequence joins TRBV6-5 and TRBJ2-5; 10 nucleotides line up with TRBD2. The material was PBMCs from the stem cell graft donor, obtained from the stem cell graft. The receptor comes from a human donor who donated a stem cell graft to a child with acute lymphoblastic leukemia. The CDR3 sequence is CASSSRPGLAKETQYF. The CDR3 bases are TGTGCCAGCAGTTCACGCCCGGGACTAGCGAAAGAGACCCAGTACTTC.